These 17 T cell receptor beta chains share one sample of origin, sequenced in a study of blood T cell repertoires in COVID-19. Profiled with immunoSEQ multiplex PCR; TCRdb holds only in-frame clones, not every one. This sample has approximately 210,000 clones, with about 90% found just once. Sequenced input: peripheral blood. The receptors derive from a man aged 25 to 40 with acute or convalescent COVID-19.

The rearrangement joins TRBV6-1 to TRBJ2-2, with D unresolved. V shed 3 bases and J shed 1 base, with 6 bases lying between them. CDR3 size: 14 residues. Germline-derived CDR1 and CDR2 are MNHNS and SASEGT. The CDR3 coding sequence is TGTGCCAGCAGTGACGTAGTGAACACCGGGGAGCTGTTTTTT. Translated: CASSDVVNTGELFF.

The V call is TRBV27, the J call TRBJ1-2; 7 bases line up with TRBD1. The CDR3 consists of 14 residues. The germline gives CDR1 MNHEY, CDR2 SMNVEV (reference sequence). The V and J ends lost 6 bases and 2 bases, in that order; junction bases with no gene match: 6. The CDR3 bases are TGTGCCAGCAGGGAACAGGGGCGGAACTATGGCTACACCTTC. Residues: CASREQGRNYGYTF.

The chain's CDR3 is CATRQGARTDTQYF. CDR3 coding DNA: TGTGCCACCAGACAGGGGGCCCGCACAGATACGCAGTATTTT. The chain links TRBV15 to TRBJ2-3; TRBD1 matches 9 bases. Trimming took 6 bases from V and 1 from J; bases not matched to a gene: 2. The germline gives CDR1 LNHNV, CDR2 YYDKDF (reference sequence). This CDR3 spans 14 amino acids.

The gene calls are TRBV25-1 and TRBJ1-3; the D gene is possibly TRBD1 (5 bases). CDR1 is MGHDK and CDR2 is SYGVNS in the germline V gene. The CDR3 runs to 13 residues. Trimming took 5 bases from V and 5 from J, leaving 10 bases between them. CDR3 region: CASSPGLRNTIYF. CDR3 nucleotide sequence: TGTGCCAGCAGTCCGGGACTTCGAAACACCATATATTTT.

The gene calls are TRBV19 and TRBJ2-1; TRBD2 agrees at 7 bases. This CDR3 contains 17 residues. V shed 4 bases, J shed 4 bases, and the junction held 13 bases outside the gene matches. CDR1 is LNHDA and CDR2 is SQIVND in the germline V gene (reference sequence). The CDR3 coding sequence is TGTGCCAGTAGTACCAGACTAGCAGCAAGGGTTTACAATGAGCAGTTCTTC. This translates into CASSTRLAARVYNEQFF.

The chain combines TRBV18 with TRBJ2-7; 7 positions match TRBD1. With V trimmed by 6 bases and J by 3 bases, 11 bases remained unmatched. Germline CDR1 reads KGHSH; CDR2 reads LQKENI. There are 15 residues in the CDR3. The CDR3 sequence: CASSYGQVSNYEQYF. The CDR3 bases are TGTGCCAGCTCCTACGGACAGGTCAGTAACTACGAGCAGTACTTC.

The J gene is TRBJ2-5, the V gene TRBV24-1; no reliable D call. V lost 1 base, J lost 0 bases, and 5 bases lay in between. The CDR3 is 14 residues long. Germline V gene data show CDR1 as KGHDR and CDR2 as SFDVKD. The CDR3 sequence: CATSDLAHQETQYF. The CDR3 region has the DNA TGTGCCACCAGTGATTTAGCCCACCAAGAGACCCAGTACTTC.

The chain recombines TRBV18 with TRBJ2-7; tentative D call: TRBD1 (5 bases). CDR1 and CDR2 from the germline V gene are KGHSH and LQKENI. CDR3 length: 13 amino acids. Deletions cut 3 bases from V and 3 bases from J, with 9 bases between. For the CDR3, the DNA is TGTGCCAGCTCACCCATCGACAGCTACGAGCAGTACTTC. Amino acid sequence: CASSPIDSYEQYF. The variable domain in full, with the rest retrieved from reference TRBV18 and TRBJ2-7, is NAGVMQNPRHLVRRRGQEARLRCSPMKGHSHVYWYRQLPEEGLKFMVYLQKENIIDESGMPKERFSAEFPKEGPSILRIQQVVRGDSAAYFCASSPIDSYEQYFGPGTRLTVT.

This clone was observed a single time. This chain joins TRBV7-9 and TRBJ2-1; D ambiguous. This CDR3 comprises 15 residues. The germline V gene has CDR1 SEHNR and CDR2 FQNEAQ (reference sequence). With 4 bases removed from V and 3 bases from J, the gap between germline ends came to 13 bases. CDR3 loop: CASSSDTYDYNEQFF. The CDR3 coding sequence is TGTGCCAGCAGCTCTGACACATATGACTACAATGAGCAGTTCTTC. Supplemented by reference TRBV7-9 and TRBJ2-1, the full variable domain reads DTGVSQNPRHKITKRGQNVTFRCDPISEHNRLYWYRQTLGQGPEFLTYFQNEAQLEKSRLLSDRFSAERPKGSFSTLEIQRTEQGDSAMYLCASSSDTYDYNEQFFGPGTRLTVL.

The V call is TRBV6-5, the J call TRBJ2-5; TRBD1 agrees at 10 bases. The CDR3 sequence is 14 residues long. Germline CDR1 is MNHEY and CDR2 is SVGAGI. The junction had 8 bases not matched to a gene; V was cut back by 9 bases and J by 4 bases. The chain's CDR3 is CASGQGVVRETQYF. The CDR3 DNA reads as TGTGCCAGTGGACAGGGGGTGGTCAGAGAGACCCAGTACTTC.

The rearrangement links TRBV28 to TRBJ1-3; perhaps TRBD1 as D (5 bases). Germline V gene sequence: CDR1 MDHEN, CDR2 SYDVKM. V was clipped by 6 bases and J by 0 bases, with 12 bases between them. This CDR3 has 15 amino acids. CDR3 region: CASREQAASGNTIYF. The CDR3 DNA reads as TGTGCCAGCAGGGAACAGGCCGCCTCTGGAAACACCATATATTTT.

Regarding this clone: The missing conserved phenylalanine or tryptophan at the end of this CDR3 makes a read error likely. No DNA is shown, since the ends of the CDR3 on it are uncertain; the CDR3 is the one TCRdb lists. The CDR3 here is CASSESQGLPRTI. This chain uses TRBV6-1 with TRBJ1-2; the table gives TRBD1 as D, unverified against the DNA. CDR1 is MNHNS, CDR2 SASEGT, per germline. The CDR3 length equals 13 residues, ends included.

This chain connects TRBV6-5 to TRBJ1-6; D is possibly TRBD1 (6 bases). Looked up from germline, CDR1 is MNHEY and CDR2 is SVGAGI. V was cut by 6 bases and J by 17 bases, with 17 bases left in between. This CDR3 is built from 12 residues. The CDR3 nucleotides are TGTGCCAGCAGGGATGGGGGCAGGTATTTCCACTTT. Translating it yields CASRDGGRYFHF.

The chain combines TRBV2 with TRBJ2-3; tentatively, D is TRBD2 (6 bases). The CDR3 sequence is 22 residues long. The V gene's germline CDR1 is SNHLY and CDR2 FYNNEI. Trimming cost V 4 bases and J 2 bases, with 34 bases left between them. The CDR3 DNA reads TGTGCCAGCAGTGGCCCCGAGGATGTGGTAGCGACATTGGGCGGGGACACAGATACGCAGTATTTT. Protein product: CASSGPEDVVATLGGDTDTQYF.

On this clone: The junction departs from the called germline gene at one end, perhaps through a read error. The chain joins TRBV7-7 to TRBJ2-1, with 8 positions matching TRBD2. The CDR3 spans 17 residues. The germline V gene has CDR1 SSHAT and CDR2 FNYEAQ (reference sequence). The chain's CDR3 is CASSRGVGTRAFNEQFF. The CDR3 DNA reads as TGTGCTAGCAGCCGGGGCGTCGGGACTAGGGCTTTCAATGAGCAGTTCTTC.

The V call is TRBV19, the J call TRBJ2-1; TRBD2 agrees at 12 bases. This CDR3 is built from 14 residues. The ends lost 2 bases at V and 16 bases at J; junction bases unmatched: 9. Germline assignment: CDR1 LNHDA and CDR2 SQIVND (reference sequence). CDR3 in amino acids: CASSITPSGGASFF. CDR3 bases: TGTGCCAGTAGTATAACCCCTAGCGGGGGGGCTAGCTTCTTC.

The chain employs TRBV2 and TRBJ2-5; 12 bases are shared with TRBD2. Germline V gene sequence: CDR1 SNHLY, CDR2 FYNNEI. J lost 4 bases, V lost 8 bases, and 2 bases had no gene match. This CDR3 is 13 amino acids long. The CDR3 is CASGGLAGETQYF. In nucleotides, the CDR3 is TGTGCCAGCGGGGGACTAGCGGGAGAGACCCAGTACTTC.